Listed below are T cell receptor beta chains from one sample, sequenced in a study of cytomegalovirus exposure and HLA in healthy donors. Some clones are missing from TCRdb's copy, which holds only in-frame ones; the method was immunoSEQ multiplex PCR. The sample contains 90,000 or so clones, approximately 81% of which appear only once. Sequencing was done on a sample of PBMCs. The receptors come from a man younger than 35 in good health and CMV-seropositive. CDR3s include the opening cysteine and the closing phenylalanine or tryptophan. A D gene is named only where the DNA matches it firmly. Expanded clones are given a class, and other clones once, few, many or no size at all.

TRBJ2-4,TRBV6-6,TRBD2,.,CASTGTSAKNIQYF,TGTGCCAGCACCGGGACTAGCGCCAAAAACATTCAGTACTTC
TRBJ1-5,TRBV30,.,.,CACKYGSGREPQHF,TGTGCCTGCAAATATGGGTCGGGGAGAGAGCCCCAGCATTTT
TRBJ2-7,TRBV5-4,TRBD1,.,CASSTTGVPDEQYF,TGTGCCAGCAGCACCACAGGGGTCCCGGACGAGCAGTACTTC
TRBJ1-1,TRBV4-1,.,.,CASSSMRLGYTEAFF,TGCGCCAGCAGCTCCATGAGACTAGGGTACACTGAAGCTTTCTTT
TRBJ2-1,TRBV9,TRBD2,.,CASSVAAGGYNEQFF,TGTGCCAGCAGCGTAGCGGCGGGAGGATACAATGAGCAGTTCTTC
TRBJ2-6,TRBV4-1,TRBD1,.,CASSQAGTGTSGANVLTF,TGCGCCAGCAGCCAAGCCGGGACAGGGACTTCTGGGGCCAACGTCCTGACTTTC
TRBJ2-3,TRBV18,.,once,CASSPTSDTQYF,TGTGCCAGCTCACCTACTTCAGATACGCAGTATTTT
TRBJ2-5,TRBV5-6,TRBD1,.,CASSFPGTGLQETQYF,TGTGCCAGCAGCTTTCCTGGGACAGGGCTCCAAGAGACCCAGTACTTC
TRBJ2-2,TRBV7-9,TRBD2,.,CASSRGVGELFF,TGTGCCAGCAGCCGGGGGGTCGGGGAGCTGTTTTTT
TRBJ2-3,TRBV27,.,.,CASRWADTQYF,TGTGCCAGCCGGTGGGCGGATACGCAGTATTTT
TRBJ2-3,TRBV28,TRBD2,.,CASSLLDLAGASTDTQYF,TGTGCCAGCAGTTTACTCGACTTAGCGGGAGCTAGCACAGATACGCAGTATTTT
TRBJ1-1,TRBV2,TRBD1,many,CASTPGQGTEAFF,TGTGCCAGCACCCCGGGACAGGGGACTGAAGCTTTCTTT
TRBJ1-2,TRBV10-3,.,.,CAISEGGRDGYTF,TGTGCCATCAGTGAGGGCGGGAGGGATGGCTACACCTTC
TRBJ2-5,TRBV5-4,TRBD1,.,CASSIGQGGGRRETQYF,TGTGCCAGCAGCATAGGACAGGGAGGAGGACGAAGAGAGACCCAGTACTTC
TRBJ2-7,TRBV27,.,.,CASAAGAAQYEQYF,TGTGCCTCAGCAGCAGGAGCGGCACAATACGAGCAGTACTTC
TRBJ2-1,TRBV9,.,.,CASSVAVPSSYNEQFF,TGTGCCAGCAGCGTAGCCGTCCCGAGCTCCTACAATGAGCAGTTCTTC
TRBJ1-1,TRBV27,TRBD1,.,CASGPGGVNTEAFF,TGTGCCAGCGGTCCAGGGGGAGTGAACACTGAAGCTTTCTTT
TRBJ2-3,TRBV6-1,TRBD2,once,CAIWSGNTNTQYF,TGTGCCATCTGGAGCGGGAATACGAATACGCAGTATTTT
TRBJ2-6,TRBV27,TRBD1,.,CASSHRTGGASAGANVLTF,TGTGCCAGCAGTCACCGGACAGGGGGGGCTTCGGCTGGGGCCAACGTCCTGACTTTC
TRBJ2-3,TRBV13,.,once,CASSLVYSIASTDTQYF,TGTGCCAGCAGCTTAGTGTACAGTATCGCTAGCACAGATACGCAGTATTTT
TRBJ1-5,TRBV5-1,.,.,CASSLRVGQPQHF,TGCGCCAGCAGCCTCAGGGTCGGGCAGCCCCAGCATTTT
TRBJ1-1,TRBV7-9,TRBD1,.,CASSLGTGRAFF,TGTGCCAGCAGCTTAGGGACAGGGCGGGCTTTCTTT
TRBJ2-2,TRBV6-6,.,few,CASSRSEVAGELFF,TGTGCCAGCAGTAGAAGTGAGGTGGCCGGGGAGCTGTTTTTT
TRBJ2-1,TRBV5-6,TRBD1,.,CASSLAGRDSEQFF,TGTGCCAGCAGCTTGGCCGGAAGGGACAGCGAGCAGTTCTTC
TRBJ1-5,TRBV6-5,TRBD1,.,CASSRQPGQGFPQHF,TGTGCCAGCAGTCGGCAACCGGGACAGGGATTTCCCCAGCATTTT
TRBJ2-7,TRBV2,.,.,CASSGGKTGSHEQYF,TGTGCCAGCAGTGGAGGAAAAACAGGGTCCCACGAGCAGTACTTC
TRBJ2-5,TRBV6-5,.,once,CASSIGQNQETQYF,TGTGCCAGCAGTATAGGACAGAACCAAGAGACCCAGTACTTC
TRBJ2-1,TRBV27,.,.,CASTLALSSSEQFF,TGTGCCAGTACCCTAGCACTTAGCAGTTCTGAGCAGTTCTTC
TRBJ1-3,TRBV4-1,TRBD1,.,CASSLRTGPGNTIYF,TGCGCCAGCAGCCTCCGGACAGGGCCGGGAAACACCATATATTTT
TRBJ2-3,TRBV11-2,.,.,CASSPYSRSTDTQYF,TGTGCCAGCAGCCCTTACTCCCGAAGCACAGATACGCAGTATTTT
TRBJ2-7,TRBV28,.,.,CASSSPASSYEQYF,TGTGCCAGCAGCTCTCCTGCTAGCTCCTACGAGCAGTACTTC
TRBJ2-1,TRBV18,.,.,CASSPNTGYNEQFF,TGTGCCAGCTCACCGAATACAGGTTACAATGAGCAGTTCTTC
TRBJ1-2,TRBV28,.,once,CASSPSGGNYGYTF,TGTGCCAGCAGCCCCTCCGGGGGGAACTATGGCTACACCTTC
TRBJ2-7,TRBV5-1,.,.,CASSLWPGAGGSYEQYF,TGCGCCAGCAGCTTGTGGCCTGGAGCGGGTGGGTCCTACGAGCAGTACTTC
TRBJ1-5,TRBV5-1,.,.,CASSLTGSNQPQHF,TGCGCCAGCAGCTTGACAGGTAGCAATCAGCCCCAGCATTTT
TRBJ2-1,TRBV5-6,TRBD2,.,CASSLVVAGGYNEQFF,TGTGCCAGCAGCTTGGTCGTAGCGGGAGGCTACAATGAGCAGTTCTTC
TRBJ1-5,TRBV10-3,TRBD1,.,CAISEPDREGQPQHF,TGTGCCATCAGTGAGCCGGACAGGGAAGGTCAGCCCCAGCATTTT
TRBJ1-4,TRBV11-3,.,.,CASSFGTGLGLATNEKLFF,TGTGCCAGCAGCTTCGGGACGGGACTAGGCTTGGCAACTAATGAAAAACTGTTTTTT
TRBJ2-1,TRBV9,TRBD2,.,CASSVAGLAGANEQFF,TGTGCCAGCAGCGTAGCTGGACTAGCGGGAGCCAATGAGCAGTTCTTC
TRBJ1-5,TRBV27,.,.,CASSLGGSHQPQHF,TGTGCCAGCAGTTTAGGAGGGTCCCATCAGCCCCAGCATTTT
TRBJ2-2,TRBV5-1,TRBD1,once,CASSLGGSGELFF,TGCGCCAGCAGCTTAGGGGGCTCCGGGGAGCTGTTTTTT
TRBJ2-7,TRBV29-1,TRBD1,.,CSVGTGTGTNEQYF,TGCAGCGTTGGTACCGGGACAGGGACCAACGAGCAGTACTTC
TRBJ2-3,TRBV6-4,TRBD2,.,CASSPRLAGGPDTQYF,TGTGCCAGCAGTCCGCGACTAGCGGGAGGACCTGATACGCAGTATTTT
TRBJ1-5,TRBV2,TRBD1,.,CASSVGLDRALFQPQHF,TGTGCCAGCAGTGTCGGATTGGACAGGGCACTTTTTCAGCCCCAGCATTTT
TRBJ2-5,TRBV28,.,.,CASSFVGKETQYF,TGTGCCAGCAGTTTCGTCGGGAAGGAGACCCAGTACTTC
TRBJ2-3,TRBV5-1,.,once,CASSLAVDTQYF,TGCGCCAGCAGCTTGGCAGTGGATACGCAGTATTTT
TRBJ2-7,TRBV5-6,.,.,CASRWSGTTYSYEQYF,TGTGCCAGCAGGTGGTCGGGGACAACTTACTCCTACGAGCAGTACTTC
TRBJ1-2,TRBV14,TRBD1,.,CASSRPGQGPYGYTF,TGTGCCAGCAGCCGACCGGGACAGGGGCCCTATGGCTACACCTTC
TRBJ2-1,TRBV11-3,TRBD2,once,CASSLGGSFYNEQFF,TGTGCCAGCAGCTTAGGCGGGAGTTTCTACAATGAGCAGTTCTTC
TRBJ2-1,TRBV6-4,.,few,CASSDGEENNEQFF,TGTGCCAGCAGTGACGGCGAGGAAAACAATGAGCAGTTCTTC
TRBJ2-3,TRBV6-5,.,.,CASSYRTRSDTQYF,TGTGCCAGCAGTTACCGAACTAGATCAGATACGCAGTATTTT
TRBJ1-1,TRBV29-1,.,once,CSVDRDFTEAFF,TGCAGCGTTGACAGGGATTTTACTGAAGCTTTCTTT
TRBJ2-1,TRBV27,.,.,CASSSEGNEQFF,TGTGCCAGCAGTTCCGAGGGCAATGAGCAGTTCTTC
TRBJ2-7,TRBV6-5,.,.,CASSLTGREQYF,TGTGCCAGCAGTTTAACAGGGCGGGAGCAGTACTTC
TRBJ2-3,TRBV9,.,.,CASSVVTTDTQYF,TGTGCCAGCAGCGTAGTTACTACAGATACGCAGTATTTT